This T cell receptor beta chain was obtained from a study of shared clonotypes between healthy human individuals. Germline V lookup: CDR1 ENHRY, CDR2 SYGVKD. V lost 7 bases and J lost 6, with 12 bases in between. This CDR3 comprises 13 residues. Profiling relied on immunoSEQ multiplex PCR, and the TCRdb table lists in-frame clones only, not all of them. The table lists about 2.4 million clones, more than 90% of them singletons. This sequence joins TRBV10-3 and TRBJ1-4; D not certain. The TCR comes from a man between 18 and 35 years old in good health. Sequences were obtained from naive CD4+ T cells sorted from blood. The subset: CD45RA+ positively selected. The CDR3 nucleotides are TGTGCCATCAAAGGTTCGGTGGATGAAAAACTGTTTTTT. Its protein product is CAIKGSVDEKLFF.